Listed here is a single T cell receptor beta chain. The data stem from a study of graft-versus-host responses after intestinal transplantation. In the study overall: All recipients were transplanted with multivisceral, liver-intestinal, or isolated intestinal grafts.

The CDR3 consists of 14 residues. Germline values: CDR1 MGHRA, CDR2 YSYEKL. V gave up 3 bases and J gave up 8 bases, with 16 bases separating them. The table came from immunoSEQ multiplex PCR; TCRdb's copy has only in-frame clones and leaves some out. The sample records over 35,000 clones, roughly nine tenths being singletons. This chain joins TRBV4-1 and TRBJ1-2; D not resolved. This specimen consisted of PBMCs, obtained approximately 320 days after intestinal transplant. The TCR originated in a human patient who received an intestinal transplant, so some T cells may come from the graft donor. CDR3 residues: CASSHPDREGGYTF. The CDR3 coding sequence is TGCGCCAGCAGCCACCCAGACCGGGAGGGCGGCTACACCTTC.